Sequencing of this T cell receptor beta chain was carried out in a study of T cell responses to AZD1222 COVID-19 vaccine (dated by TCRdb to 2020 to 2023). Looking at the study overall: AZD1222 recipients whose second dose came at about 4 weeks and those whose second dose came at about 12 weeks were combined into one group, since spike-specific TCR depth and breadth did not differ between the two schedules. A total of around 240 trial participants underwent TCR sequencing, of whom 207 had received two doses of AZD1222 and approximately 26 had received two doses of the MenACWY control vaccine. Trial participants were enrolled by age into 18-55, 56-69 and 70-plus year subgroups, with about 150, 28 and 57 TCR-sequenced participants respectively.

The CDR3 regions of human TCRbeta chains were analyzed by immunosequencing. The study's own analysis went as follows. Repertoire TCRs were matched against a reference library of SARS-CoV-2-specific TCRs generated with the MIRA antigen-specificity platform. Breadth meant the fraction of unique TCRs that were SARS-CoV-2-associated, whereas depth meant the fraction of total T cells that were SARS-CoV-2-associated. Using the MIRA data, every spike-specific TCR was mapped to the spike region that the TCR reacted to and assigned to either a CD4 or a CD8 class. Log10-transformed breadth and depth values were compared by one-way ANOVA with Sidak's multiple comparisons tests. Not all clones reach the TCRdb copy of this immuneACCESS table, which keeps in-frame sequences only. Checked studies attribute under half of the gap to unresolved V genes and leave the rest unexplained. V and J calls and clone size are those listed in that table; D and trimming were worked out from the DNA. For this sample the table gives around 130,000 clones, of which roughly 88% were detected only once. The ten most abundant clones make up over 8% of the sample.

Here is what the overall study found, with its caveats: Because no day 14 peak-response samples were available, repertoires were characterized only after the peak T cell response. Participants were mostly white British, with more females than males. The authors suggested clonal diversity may have been underestimated. Conclusions about previously exposed vaccinees were limited because only a handful of AZD1222 recipients were SARS-CoV-2 seropositive at baseline. A significant rise in spike-specific TCR breadth and depth was observed after two AZD1222 doses relative to day 0 and relative to MenACWY recipients. Reportedly, almost half of the unique spike-specific TCRs recognized epitopes lying outside the regions that are mutated in the B.1.351 and B.1.1.7 variants. The 56-69-year group was small, and its depth increase did not reach significance, likely because of low power. CD4 TCRs associated with the vaccine covered the entire spike protein, and the dominant responses were in regions 160-218 and 743-854.

From its cysteine to its phenylalanine, the CDR3 spans 15 amino acids. Just CDR3 DNA is preserved here, 45 bases in frame from base 1. Taken from the germline V gene, the CDR1 and CDR2 loops are SGHAT and FQNNGV. Relative to germline, V is missing 4 bases and J is missing 7 bases, with 10 bases of the junction outside any gene match. The label giving this sample's time point can be read as: baseline before first vaccination. Samples from vaccinated people were obtained from the UK trials COV001 and COV002, which included a single-blind randomized controlled phase 2/3 trial of AZD1222 (ChAdOx1 nCoV-19) in healthy adults. For TCRbeta chain sequencing, PBMC samples from trial participants were taken at day 0 and at day 28 after the second dose. Worth noting for this clone: Its antigen is currently not known. The record has no base qualities; no much larger clone is one base away.

The origin of this receptor is an adult in good health. Specimen: peripheral blood, collected on day 0 of AZD1222 vaccination. This chain joins TRBV11-2 to TRBJ1-5, with 7 bases matching TRBD1. The CDR3 reads CASSSSGDRIQPQHF. In nucleotides, the sequence is TGTGCCAGCAGCTCGAGTGGGGACAGAATACAGCCCCAGCATTTT.